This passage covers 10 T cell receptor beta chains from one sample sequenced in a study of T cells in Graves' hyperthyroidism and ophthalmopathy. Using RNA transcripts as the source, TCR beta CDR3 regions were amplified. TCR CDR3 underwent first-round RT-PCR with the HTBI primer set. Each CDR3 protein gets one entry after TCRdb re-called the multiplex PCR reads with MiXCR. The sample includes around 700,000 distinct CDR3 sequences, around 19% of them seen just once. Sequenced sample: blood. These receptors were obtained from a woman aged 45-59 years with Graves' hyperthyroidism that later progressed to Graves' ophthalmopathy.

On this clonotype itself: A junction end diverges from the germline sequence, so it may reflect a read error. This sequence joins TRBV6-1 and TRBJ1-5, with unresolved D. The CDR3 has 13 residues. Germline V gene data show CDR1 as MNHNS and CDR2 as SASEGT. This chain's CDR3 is CASSTLPHQPRHF. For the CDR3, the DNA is TGTGCCAGCAGTACCCTTCCCCATCAGCCCCGGCATTTT.

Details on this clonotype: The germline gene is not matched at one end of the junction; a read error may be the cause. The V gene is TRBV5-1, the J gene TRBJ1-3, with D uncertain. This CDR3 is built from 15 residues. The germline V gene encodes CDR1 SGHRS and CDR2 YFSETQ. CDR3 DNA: TGCACCAGCATGTCCGACTGGAGCTCTGGAAACACCATATATTTT. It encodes CTSMSDWSSGNTIYF.

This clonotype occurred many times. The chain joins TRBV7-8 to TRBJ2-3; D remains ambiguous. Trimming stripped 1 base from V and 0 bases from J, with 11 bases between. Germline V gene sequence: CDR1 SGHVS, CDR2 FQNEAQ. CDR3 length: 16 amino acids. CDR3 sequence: CASSLDGGPSTDTQYF. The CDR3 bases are TGTGCCAGCAGCTTAGATGGCGGCCCTAGCACAGATACGCAGTATTTT. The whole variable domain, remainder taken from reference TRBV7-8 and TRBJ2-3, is GAGVSQSPRYKVAKRGQDVALRCDPISGHVSLFWYQQALGQGPEFLTYFQNEAQLDKSGLPSDRFFAERPEGSVSTLKIQRTQQEDSAVYLCASSLDGGPSTDTQYFGPGTRLTVL.

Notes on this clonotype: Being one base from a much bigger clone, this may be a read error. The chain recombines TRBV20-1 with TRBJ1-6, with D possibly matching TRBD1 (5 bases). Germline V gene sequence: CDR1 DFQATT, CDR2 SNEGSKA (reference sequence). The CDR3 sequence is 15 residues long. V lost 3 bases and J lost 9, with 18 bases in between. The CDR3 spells CSARGRGSDTSPLHF. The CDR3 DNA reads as TGCAGTGCTAGGGGGAGGGGAAGCGATACTTCACCCCTCCACTTT.

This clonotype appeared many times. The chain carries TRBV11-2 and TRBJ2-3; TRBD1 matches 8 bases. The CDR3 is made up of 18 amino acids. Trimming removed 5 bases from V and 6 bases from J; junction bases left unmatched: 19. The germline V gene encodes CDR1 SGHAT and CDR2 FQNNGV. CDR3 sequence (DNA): TGTGCCAGCAGCCCACGGGGACAGGCCGAGATCTTTGTCGATACGCAGTATTTT. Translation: CASSPRGQAEIFVDTQYF.

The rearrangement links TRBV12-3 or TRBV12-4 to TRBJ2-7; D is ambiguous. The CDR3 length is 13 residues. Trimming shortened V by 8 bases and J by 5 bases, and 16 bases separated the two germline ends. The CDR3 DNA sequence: TGTGCCAGCGTGGGGAAACTTACGGACGAGCAGTACTTC. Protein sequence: CASVGKLTDEQYF.

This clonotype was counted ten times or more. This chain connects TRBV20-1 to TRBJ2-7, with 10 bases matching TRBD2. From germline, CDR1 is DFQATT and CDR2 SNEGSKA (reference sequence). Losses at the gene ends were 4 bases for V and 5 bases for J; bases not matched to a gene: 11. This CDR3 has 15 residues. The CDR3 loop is CSATPGTSASHEQYF. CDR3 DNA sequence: TGCAGTGCTACCCCAGGGACTAGCGCGTCCCACGAGCAGTACTTC.

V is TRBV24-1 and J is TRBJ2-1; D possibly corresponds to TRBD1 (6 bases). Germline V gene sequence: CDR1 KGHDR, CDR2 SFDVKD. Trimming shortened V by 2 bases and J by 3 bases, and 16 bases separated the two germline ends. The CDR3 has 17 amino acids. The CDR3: CATSDSRVWGLYNEQFF. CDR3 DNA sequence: TGTGCCACCAGTGATTCCAGGGTCTGGGGGCTCTACAATGAGCAGTTCTTC.

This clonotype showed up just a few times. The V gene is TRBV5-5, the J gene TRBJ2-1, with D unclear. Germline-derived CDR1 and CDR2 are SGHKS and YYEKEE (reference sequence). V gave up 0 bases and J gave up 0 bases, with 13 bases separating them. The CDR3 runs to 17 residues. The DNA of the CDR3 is TGTGCCAGCAGCTTGGGAGAGGTCCTAAACTCCTACAATGAGCAGTTCTTC. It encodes CASSLGEVLNSYNEQFF.

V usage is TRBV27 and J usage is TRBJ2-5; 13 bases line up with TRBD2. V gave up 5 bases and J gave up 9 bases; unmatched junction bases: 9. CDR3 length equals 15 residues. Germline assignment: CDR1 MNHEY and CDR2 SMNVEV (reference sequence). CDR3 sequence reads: CASSNRLAGGPSQYF. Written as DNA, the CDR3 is TGTGCCAGCAGTAACCGACTAGCGGGGGGCCCGTCCCAGTACTTC.